This T cell receptor (beta chain) was identified during a study of blood T cell repertoires in COVID-19. In the study overall: The study drew acute and convalescent COVID-19 samples from the United States, Italy and Spain.

The germline gives CDR1 SGHTA, CDR2 FQGNSA. The CDR3 has 14 residues. With 4 bases removed from V and 1 base from J, the gap between germline ends came to 10 bases. The protocol was immunoSEQ multiplex PCR, while the TCRdb copy is restricted to in-frame clones and leaves out a portion. There are 250,000 or so clones in the sample; 80% to 90% occur only once, and roughly 3% lies in the top ten. The rearrangement links TRBV7-2 to TRBJ1-1; D call uncertain. This sequence originates from a woman aged 40 to 49 who had been exposed to COVID-19. The sequenced material came from PBMCs or T cells enriched from blood (not recorded which). CDR3 in DNA: TGTGCCAGCAGCTACCTTACTGGGAACACTGAAGCTTTCTTT. Its translation is CASSYLTGNTEAFF.